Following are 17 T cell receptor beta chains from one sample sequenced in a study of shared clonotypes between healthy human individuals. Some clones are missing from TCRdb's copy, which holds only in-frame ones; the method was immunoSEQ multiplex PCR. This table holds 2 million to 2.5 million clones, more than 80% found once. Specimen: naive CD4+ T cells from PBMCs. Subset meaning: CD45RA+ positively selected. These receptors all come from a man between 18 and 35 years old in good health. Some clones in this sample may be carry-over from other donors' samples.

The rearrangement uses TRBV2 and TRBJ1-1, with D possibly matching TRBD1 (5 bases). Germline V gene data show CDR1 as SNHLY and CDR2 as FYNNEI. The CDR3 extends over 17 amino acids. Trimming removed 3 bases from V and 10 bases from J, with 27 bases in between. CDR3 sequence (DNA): TGTGCCAGCAGTGAGCCCTCTTCGCGACCGCGGGGCGCATCAGCTTTCTTT. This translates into CASSEPSSRPRGASAFF.

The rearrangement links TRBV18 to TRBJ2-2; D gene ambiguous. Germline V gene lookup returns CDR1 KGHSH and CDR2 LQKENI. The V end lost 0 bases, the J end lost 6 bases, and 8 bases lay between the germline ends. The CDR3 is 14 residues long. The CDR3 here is CASSPPSRPGELFF. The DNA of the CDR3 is TGTGCCAGCTCACCACCATCGCGGCCCGGGGAGCTGTTTTTT.

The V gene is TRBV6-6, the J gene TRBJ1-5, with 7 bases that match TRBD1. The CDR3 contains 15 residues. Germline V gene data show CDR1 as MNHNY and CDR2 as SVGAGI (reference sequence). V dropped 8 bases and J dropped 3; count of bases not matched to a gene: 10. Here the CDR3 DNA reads TGTGCCAGCGGAAAACGAACAGGGGACAATCAGCCCCAGCATTTT. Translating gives CASGKRTGDNQPQHF.

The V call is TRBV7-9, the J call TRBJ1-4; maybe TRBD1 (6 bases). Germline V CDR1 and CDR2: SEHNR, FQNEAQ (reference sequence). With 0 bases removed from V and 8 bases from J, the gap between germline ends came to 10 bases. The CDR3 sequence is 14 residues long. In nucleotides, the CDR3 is TGTGCCAGCAGCTTAGCGGGGGCAAGCGAAAAACTGTTTTTT. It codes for CASSLAGASEKLFF. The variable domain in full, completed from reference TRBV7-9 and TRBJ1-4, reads DTGVSQNPRHKITKRGQNVTFRCDPISEHNRLYWYRQTLGQGPEFLTYFQNEAQLEKSRLLSDRFSAERPKGSFSTLEIQRTEQGDSAMYLCASSLAGASEKLFFGSGTQLSVL.

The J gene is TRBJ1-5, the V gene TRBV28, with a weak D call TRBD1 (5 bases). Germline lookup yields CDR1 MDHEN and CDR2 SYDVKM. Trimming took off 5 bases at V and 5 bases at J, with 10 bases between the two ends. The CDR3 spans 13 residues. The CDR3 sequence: CASSDRRHQPQHF. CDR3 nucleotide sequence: TGTGCCAGCAGTGACAGAAGACATCAGCCCCAGCATTTT.

CDR3 in DNA: TGCGCCAGCAGCTTGGAGACGGGGACCCAGTACTTC. The encoded protein is CASSLETGTQYF. This chain joins TRBV5-1 and TRBJ2-5; the D is unclear. The CDR3 consists of 12 residues. Trimming stripped 0 bases from V and 7 bases from J, with 7 bases between. Per the germline V gene, CDR1 is SGHRS and CDR2 is YFSETQ.

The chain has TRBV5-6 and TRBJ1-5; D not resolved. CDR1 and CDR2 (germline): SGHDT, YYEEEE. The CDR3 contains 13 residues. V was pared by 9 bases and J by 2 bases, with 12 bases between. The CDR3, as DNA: TGTGCCACCCTAAGTGGGGGCAATCAGCCCCAGCATTTT. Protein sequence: CATLSGGNQPQHF.

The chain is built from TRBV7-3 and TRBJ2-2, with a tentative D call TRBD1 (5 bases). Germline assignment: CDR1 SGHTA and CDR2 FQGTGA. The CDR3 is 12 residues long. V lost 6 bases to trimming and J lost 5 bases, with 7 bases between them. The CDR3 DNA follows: TGTGCCAGCAGTAAGGGGACCGGGGAGCTGTTTTTT. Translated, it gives CASSKGTGELFF.

CDR3 protein: CASSSTASSYNEQFF. The CDR3 DNA reads TGTGCCAGCAGCTCCACAGCGAGCTCCTACAATGAGCAGTTCTTC. J is TRBJ2-1 and V is TRBV9; no clear D gene. This CDR3 region has 15 residues. Trimming cost V 4 bases and J 0 bases, with 11 bases left between them. The germline gives CDR1 SGDLS, CDR2 YYNGEE.

CDR3 residues: CASSGELASSTDTQYF. In DNA, the CDR3 is TGTGCCAGCAGCGGCGAGCTAGCGTCTAGCACAGATACGCAGTATTTT. The chain is built from TRBV7-3 and TRBJ2-3; a weak D match, TRBD2 (6 bases). V gave up 5 bases and J gave up 0 bases, with 15 bases separating them. Germline values: CDR1 SGHTA, CDR2 FQGTGA. This CDR3 has 16 amino acids.

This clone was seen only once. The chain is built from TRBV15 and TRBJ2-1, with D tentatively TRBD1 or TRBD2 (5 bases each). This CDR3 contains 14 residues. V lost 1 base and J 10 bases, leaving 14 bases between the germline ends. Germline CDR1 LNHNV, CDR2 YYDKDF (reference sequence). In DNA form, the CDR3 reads TGTGCCACCAGCAGAGGGAGAGGGGTGAGAGAGCAGTTCTTC. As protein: CATSRGRGVREQFF.

The chain's CDR3 is CASSPPGRDTSSYEQYF. The DNA of the CDR3 is TGTGCCAGCTCACCACCGGGGAGGGACACGAGCTCCTACGAGCAGTACTTC. The rearrangement joins TRBV18 to TRBJ2-7, with D possibly matching TRBD2 (7 bases). V was clipped by 0 bases and J by 0 bases, with 15 bases between them. The CDR3 sequence is 17 residues long. Germline CDR1 is KGHSH and CDR2 is LQKENI.

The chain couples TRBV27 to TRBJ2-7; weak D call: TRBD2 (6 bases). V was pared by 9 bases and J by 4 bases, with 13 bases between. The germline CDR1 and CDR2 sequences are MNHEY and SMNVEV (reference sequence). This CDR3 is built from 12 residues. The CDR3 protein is CASRGREYEQYF. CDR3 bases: TGTGCCAGTAGGGGACGGGAGTACGAGCAGTACTTC.

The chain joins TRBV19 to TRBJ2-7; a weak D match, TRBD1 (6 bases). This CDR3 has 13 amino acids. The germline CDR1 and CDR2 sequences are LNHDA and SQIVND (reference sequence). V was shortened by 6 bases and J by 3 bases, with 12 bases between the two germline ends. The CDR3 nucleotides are TGTGCCAGTAGCAGGGGACCGTTCTACGAGCAGTACTTC. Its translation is CASSRGPFYEQYF.

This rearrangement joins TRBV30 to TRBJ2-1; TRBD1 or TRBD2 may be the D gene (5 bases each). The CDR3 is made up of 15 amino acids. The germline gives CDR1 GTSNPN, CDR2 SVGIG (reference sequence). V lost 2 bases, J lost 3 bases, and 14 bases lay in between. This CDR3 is CAWSIGTAYYNEQFF. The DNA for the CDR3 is TGTGCCTGGAGTATCGGGACGGCCTACTACAATGAGCAGTTCTTC.

This CDR3 is CASSPDRAPNYGYTF. The CDR3 nucleotides read TGTGCCAGCAGCCCGGACAGGGCCCCTAACTATGGCTACACCTTC. J is TRBJ1-2 and V is TRBV7-8; 8 nucleotides agree with TRBD1. Germline-derived CDR1 and CDR2 are SGHVS and FQNEAQ. This CDR3 contains 15 residues. Trimming at V came to 5 bases and at J to 0 bases, leaving 5 bases not matched to a gene.

This CDR3 reads CASSLVLGAGYTF. CDR3 DNA sequence: TGTGCCAGCAGTTTAGTCCTCGGGGCCGGCTACACCTTC. This sequence joins TRBV28 and TRBJ1-2; D is perhaps TRBD1 (5 bases). Germline V gives CDR1 MDHEN, CDR2 SYDVKM. Between the trimmed V and J ends, which lost 2 bases and 8 bases, there was a span of 12 bases. The length of the CDR3 is 13 residues.